The clone carrying this TCR beta chain was seen only a few times. The antigen remains unidentified. This entry belongs to a study of blood T cells in healthy people across ages. Study conclusions and caveats: Donor CMV infection status was unknown, possibly confounding age-related changes in expanded clonotypes. The study found more naive CD4+ cells and higher diversity in long-lived than aged donors.

From germline, CDR1 is KGHSH and CDR2 LQKENI. With 5 bases removed from V and 1 base from J, the gap between germline ends came to 15 bases. The CDR3 extends over 15 amino acids. Primed by a sample-barcoded 5' primer and a J-beta primer mix, a second PCR proceeded for about 6 to 11 cycles. Each of the cDNA molecules was tagged by a template-switch adaptor with 12 random nucleotides. From the 5' RACE reads, TCRdb called clonotypes with MiXCR, one entry per CDR3 protein. This table holds about 1.8 million distinct CDR3 sequences, less than 50% found once. The sequence came from a woman in her thirties or forties in good health. The V gene is TRBV18, the J gene TRBJ2-7; maybe TRBD2 (5 bases). What was sequenced was blood. CDR3 nucleotide sequence: TGTGCCAGCTCAGGAGGTCGCCGTCAATCCTACGAGCAGTACTTC. Amino acids: CASSGGRRQSYEQYF.